This T cell receptor beta chain was sequenced during a study of identical twins. Findings and limits, study-wide: Insertions ran lower in abundant cord blood beta clonotypes, though not in memory repertoires. The analysis was cross-sectional rather than longitudinal within donors.

Donors were all healthy Caucasians. This clonotype turned up a few times. Its antigen remains unidentified. Germline lookup yields CDR1 SQVTM and CDR2 ANQGSEA. The length of the CDR3 is 17 residues. Losses at the gene ends were 6 bases for V and 7 bases for J; bases not matched to a gene: 14. Each CDR3 protein gets one entry after TCRdb re-called the 5' RACE reads with MiXCR. The table has about 530,000 distinct CDR3 sequences, over 12% seen once; the top ten hold 0.44%. This sample also appeared in a second study, on yellow fever vaccine responses in identical twins. That source reports: Twins' vaccine T cell responses reportedly seemed partly convergent and partly personalized.

Sequenced sample: CD4+ T cells sorted from blood. This sequence joins TRBV29-1 and TRBJ2-1, with 14 nucleotides matching TRBD2. This TCR was recovered from a woman aged 18 to 35 in good health. CDR3 sequence: CSVRTSGGSGEGNEQFF. Here the CDR3 DNA reads TGCAGCGTGCGGACTAGCGGGGGGTCCGGCGAAGGGAATGAGCAGTTCTTC.